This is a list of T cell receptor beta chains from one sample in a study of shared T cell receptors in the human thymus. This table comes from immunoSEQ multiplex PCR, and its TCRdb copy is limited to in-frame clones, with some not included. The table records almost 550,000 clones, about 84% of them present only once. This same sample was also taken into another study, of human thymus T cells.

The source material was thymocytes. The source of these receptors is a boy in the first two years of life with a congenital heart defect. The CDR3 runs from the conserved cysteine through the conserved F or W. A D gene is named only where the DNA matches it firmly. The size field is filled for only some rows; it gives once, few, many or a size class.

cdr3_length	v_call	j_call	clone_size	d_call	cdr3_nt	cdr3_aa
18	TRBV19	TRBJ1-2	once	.	TGTGCCAGTAGTATCCTGCACAGGCCCCAGGGCAGAAACTATGGCTACACCTTC	CASSILHRPQGRNYGYTF
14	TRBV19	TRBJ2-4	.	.	TGTGCCAGTAGTTCCAGACAGGAGCGAAACATTCAGTACTTC	CASSSRQERNIQYF
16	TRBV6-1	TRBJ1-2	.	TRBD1	TGTGCCAGCAGTGAGCCGGGACAGGGTGGGAGCTATGGCTACACCTTC	CASSEPGQGGSYGYTF
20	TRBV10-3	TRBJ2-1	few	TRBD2	TGTGCCATCAGTGAGTCGTGGAGGGAGGAAGCGGGAGGGGCCTACAATGAGCAGTTCTTC	CAISESWREEAGGAYNEQFF
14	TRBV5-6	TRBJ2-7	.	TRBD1	TGTGCCAGCAGTTTTTCGGACAGGGCCTACGAGCAGTACTTC	CASSFSDRAYEQYF
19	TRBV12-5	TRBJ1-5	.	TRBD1	TGTGCTAGTGCCCCACATAATGACAGGGAGGCTCCTAGCAATCAGCCCCAGCATTTT	CASAPHNDREAPSNQPQHF
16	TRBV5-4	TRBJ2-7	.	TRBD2	TGTGCCAGCAGCTTGGCCTTAGCGGGAGTAGCCTACGAGCAGTACTTC	CASSLALAGVAYEQYF
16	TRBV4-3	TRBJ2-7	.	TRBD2	TGCGCCAGCAGCCAAGGACTAGCGGAGAAAGCCTACGAGCAGTACTTC	CASSQGLAEKAYEQYF
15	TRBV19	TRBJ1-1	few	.	TGTGCCAGCACTCACCCGACAGGACCGAACACTGAAGCTTTCTTT	CASTHPTGPNTEAFF
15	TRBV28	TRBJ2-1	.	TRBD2	TGTGCCAGCAGTCCGGGGACTAGGGTGTTGGATGAGCAGTTCTTC	CASSPGTRVLDEQFF
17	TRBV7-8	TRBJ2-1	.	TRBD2	TGTGCCAGCAGCTTCCGCGGGACTAGCGACTCCTACAATGAGCAGTTCTTC	CASSFRGTSDSYNEQFF
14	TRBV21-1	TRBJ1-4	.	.	TGTGCCAACCCCTCGGGAGAAAGGGATGAAAAACTGTTTTTT	CANPSGERDEKLFF
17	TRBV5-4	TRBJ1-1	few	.	TGTGCCAGCAGCCTACCACTCGCTCAGGGGCACGAACCTGAAGCTTTCTTT	CASSLPLAQGHEPEAFF
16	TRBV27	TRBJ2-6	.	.	TGTGCCAGCAGTCTCCTCGGGGGAAGTGGGGCCAACGTCCTGACTTTC	CASSLLGGSGANVLTF
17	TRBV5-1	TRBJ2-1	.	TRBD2	TGCGCCAGCAGCCCCCGGACTAGGCCCCCGGGGCGCAATGAGCAGTTCTTC	CASSPRTRPPGRNEQFF
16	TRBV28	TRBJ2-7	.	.	TGTGCCAGCAGTCTAAGACCCACAGGGTTCCCCTACGAGCAGTACTTC	CASSLRPTGFPYEQYF
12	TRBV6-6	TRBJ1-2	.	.	TGTGCCAGCAAGAAGCTCTCCTATGGCTACACCTTC	CASKKLSYGYTF
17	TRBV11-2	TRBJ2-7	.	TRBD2	TGTGCCAGCAGCACCAGGACCGGGACTAGCGGTCCCTACGAGCAGTACTTC	CASSTRTGTSGPYEQYF
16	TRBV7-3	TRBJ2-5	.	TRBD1	TGTGCCAGCAGCATCCACCGGGACAGGGGGCTTGGGACCCAGTACTTC	CASSIHRDRGLGTQYF
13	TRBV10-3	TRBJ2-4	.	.	TGTGCCATCAGTGGAACGAGGGAGGACATTCAGTACTTC	CAISGTREDIQYF
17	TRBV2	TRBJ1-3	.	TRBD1	TGTGCCAGCAGTGCTATACAGGGGGTAGGCTCTGGAAACACCATATATTTT	CASSAIQGVGSGNTIYF
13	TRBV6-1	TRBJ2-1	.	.	TGTGCCAGCGGGGACACCCTTCGGGATGAGCAGTTCTTC	CASGDTLRDEQFF